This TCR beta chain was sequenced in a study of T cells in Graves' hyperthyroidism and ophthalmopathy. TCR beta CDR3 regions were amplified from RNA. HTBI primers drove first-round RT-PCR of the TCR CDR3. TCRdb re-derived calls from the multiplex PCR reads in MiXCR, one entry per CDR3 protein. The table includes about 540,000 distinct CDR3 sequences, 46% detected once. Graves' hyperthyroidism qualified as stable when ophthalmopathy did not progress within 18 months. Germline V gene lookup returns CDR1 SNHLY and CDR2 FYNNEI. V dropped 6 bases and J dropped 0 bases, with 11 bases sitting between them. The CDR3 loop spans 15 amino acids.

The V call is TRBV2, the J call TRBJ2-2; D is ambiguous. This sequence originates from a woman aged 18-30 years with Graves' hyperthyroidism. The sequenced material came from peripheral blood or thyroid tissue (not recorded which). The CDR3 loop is CASSNSPTNTGELFF. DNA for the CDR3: TGTGCCAGCAGCAACTCTCCCACGAACACCGGGGAGCTGTTTTTT.